The 17 T cell receptor beta chains reported below all come from one sample, sequenced in a study of molecular identifiers for immune sequencing clone quantification. Via MiXCR, TCRdb re-called the PCR reads, giving one row per CDR3 protein. Among about 510,000 distinct CDR3 sequences listed, about a fifth were seen once. Specimen: naive CD8+ T cells from blood, with Jurkat cell RNA spiked in. The subset denotes: FACS-sorted CD8+CD4-CCR7+CD45RA+ naive T cells. Receptors were obtained from a human donor in good health. Some libraries in this study had Jurkat cell RNA spiked in.

The rearrangement joins TRBV12-3 or TRBV12-4 to TRBJ2-1, with a weak D call TRBD2 (6 bases). V shed 5 bases and J shed 8 bases, with 16 bases lying between them. The CDR3 is made up of 14 amino acids. CDR3 DNA sequence: TGTGCCAGCAGTCCGGAGGGGATGCACGATGAGCAGTTCTTC. This translates into CASSPEGMHDEQFF.

Comment on this clonotype: A much bigger clone sits one base away, suggesting this may be a read error. The rearrangement uses TRBV7-9 and TRBJ2-2, with D perhaps TRBD1 or TRBD2 (5 bases each). The germline V gene encodes CDR1 SEHNR and CDR2 FQNEAQ (reference sequence). This CDR3 has 15 amino acids. CDR3 protein: CASSSGTKNTGEPFF. CDR3 nucleotide sequence: TGTGCCAGCAGCTCCGGGACCAAAAACACCGGGGAGCCGTTTTTT.

This chain connects TRBV29-1 to TRBJ2-7; the D is unclear. The CDR3 is 11 amino acids. Germline assignment: CDR1 SQVTM and CDR2 ANQGSEA. V lost 2 bases to trimming and J lost 4 bases, with 6 bases between them. This chain's CDR3 is CSVEKSYEQYF. The DNA of the CDR3 is TGCAGCGTTGAAAAGTCATACGAGCAGTACTTC.

A word on this clonotype: This may come from a read error, since a much larger clone is one base off. The chain combines TRBV5-3 with TRBJ2-3; the D call may be TRBD1 or TRBD2 (5 bases each). TRBV5-3 is recorded as an ORF, its role being uncertain. The CDR3 consists of 14 residues. The DNA for the CDR3 is TGTGCCAGCAGCGAGAGGGCTTCGACAGATACGCGGTATTTT. Translated: CASSERASTDTRYF.

This clonotype was detected a few times. The V and J genes are TRBV30 and TRBJ1-4; D perhaps matches TRBD1 (5 bases). V lost 0 bases, J lost 7 bases, and 15 bases lay in between. The germline V gene encodes CDR1 GTSNPN and CDR2 SVGIG (reference sequence). CDR3 size: 15 residues. CDR3 in amino acids: CAWSVGDGSFEKLFF. CDR3 bases: TGTGCCTGGAGTGTAGGGGACGGCTCTTTTGAAAAACTGTTTTTT.

Comments on this clonotype: This may stem from a read error, because a much larger clone lies one nucleotide away. The gene calls are TRBV6-5 and TRBJ1-5; D is uncertain. The CDR3 totals 14 residues. V was clipped by 5 bases and J by 9 bases, with 17 bases between them. The germline V gene has CDR1 MNHEY and CDR2 SVGAGI. CDR3 in DNA: TGTGCCAGCAGTCAATCGGGATCCTACACGCCCCAGCATTTT. Amino acid sequence: CASSQSGSYTPQHF.

This chain connects TRBV9 to TRBJ2-2; 13 bases agree with TRBD2. Germline V gives CDR1 SGDLS, CDR2 YYNGEE. With 0 bases clipped from V and 4 bases from J, the junction kept 3 bases outside the gene matches. The CDR3 is 17 amino acids. The CDR3 loop reads CASSVEGLAGFTGELFF. CDR3 DNA sequence: TGTGCCAGCAGCGTAGAGGGACTAGCGGGATTCACCGGGGAGCTGTTTTTT.

The chain links TRBV6-2 or TRBV6-3 to TRBJ2-3, with D perhaps TRBD1 (6 bases). CDR1 MNHEY and CDR2 SVGEGT come from the germline V gene. Trimming shortened V by 2 bases and J by 2 bases, and 14 bases separated the two germline ends. This CDR3 is built from 16 residues. The CDR3 loop reads CASSYGQPLSTDTQYF. The CDR3 nucleotides are TGTGCCAGCAGTTACGGACAGCCGCTCTCCACAGATACGCAGTATTTT.

In its sample, this clonotype was seen a few times. The V call is TRBV12-3 or TRBV12-4, the J call TRBJ1-4; tentative D call: TRBD1 (5 bases). This CDR3 region has 13 residues. Deletions cut 8 bases from V and 8 bases from J, with 15 bases between. The CDR3 nucleotides are TGTGCCAGCTGCCGACAGCCGGAAGAAAAACTGTTTTTT. Translated: CASCRQPEEKLFF.

This clonotype was seen a handful of times. This rearrangement joins TRBV27 to TRBJ2-3; 8 positions agree with TRBD2. Trimming removed 5 bases from V and 5 bases from J; junction bases left unmatched: 6. CDR1 and CDR2 from the germline V gene are MNHEY and SMNVEV (reference sequence). The CDR3 contains 14 residues. The CDR3 sequence is CASSPGLAVDTQYF. The CDR3 DNA reads as TGTGCCAGCAGTCCCGGACTAGCTGTAGATACGCAGTATTTT.

There are a few counts of this clonotype. The gene calls are TRBV12-3 or TRBV12-4 and TRBJ2-1, with a tentative D call TRBD1 (5 bases). Trimming pared 5 bases from V and 12 bases from J, leaving 20 bases between. The CDR3 contains 14 residues. CDR3 DNA sequence: TGTGCCAGCAGTACACAAGACACGCTCCAGGGGCAGTTCTTC. It translates to CASSTQDTLQGQFF.

About this clonotype itself: It may be a read error: a sequence one base away is much more abundant. The V call is TRBV28, the J call TRBJ2-7; 8 bases are shared with TRBD1. CDR1 and CDR2 from the germline V gene are MDHEN and SYDVKM. The CDR3 has 13 residues. The ends lost 10 bases at V and 2 bases at J; junction bases unmatched: 7. CDR3 nucleotides: TGTGCCAACAGCGAACAGGGGGCCTACGAGCAGTACTTC. It translates to CANSEQGAYEQYF. The whole variable domain, remainder taken from reference TRBV28 and TRBJ2-7, is DVKVTQSSRYLVKRTGEKVFLECVQDMDHENMFWYRQDPGLGLRLIYFSYDVKMKEKGDIPEGYSVSREKKERFSLILESASTNQTSMYLCANSEQGAYEQYFGPGTRLTVT.

This clonotype came up many times. The CDR3 region is CSVVTLNTEAFF. The CDR3, as DNA: TGCAGCGTCGTTACATTGAACACTGAAGCTTTCTTT. V gene TRBV29-1 combines with J gene TRBJ1-1; D remains ambiguous. Germline CDR1 reads SQVTM; CDR2 reads ANQGSEA. The length of the CDR3 is 12 residues. Trimming took off 6 bases at V and 0 bases at J, with 8 bases between the two ends.

This chain uses TRBV3-1 with TRBJ2-7; D might be TRBD2 (5 bases). Germline CDR1 reads LGHDT; CDR2 reads YNNKEL (reference sequence). V was clipped by 1 base and J by 4 bases, with 20 bases between them. CDR3 length equals 17 residues. The CDR3 coding sequence is TGTGCCAGCAGCCAAGGGGCGAGGACTCCGATAGATTACGAGCAGTACTTC. Protein: CASSQGARTPIDYEQYF.

Details on this clonotype: Being one base from a much bigger clone, this may be a read error. This CDR3 is missing its conserved last phenylalanine or tryptophan, likely due to a read error. This chain uses TRBV30 with TRBJ2-7; D unclear. V was shortened by 2 bases and J by 4 bases, with 6 bases between the two germline ends. CDR1 GTSNPN and CDR2 SVGIG come from the germline V gene (reference sequence). This CDR3 contains 11 residues. The chain's CDR3 is CAWSLSYEQYL. The CDR3, as DNA: TGTGCCTGGAGTTTATCTTACGAGCAGTACCTC.

This clonotype came up many times. V is TRBV19 and J is TRBJ1-4, with D unclear. Trimming removed 7 bases at V and 1 base at J, with 13 bases between. Germline CDR1 reads LNHDA; CDR2 reads SQIVND (reference sequence). The CDR3 is 15 amino acids. CDR3 in DNA: TGTGCCAGTACCCCGGTCGGAGGAACTAATGAAAAACTGTTTTTT. Protein sequence: CASTPVGGTNEKLFF.

The V and J genes are TRBV28 and TRBJ2-5; weak D call: TRBD1 (6 bases). The CDR3 is made up of 14 amino acids. CDR1 and CDR2 from the germline V gene are MDHEN and SYDVKM. Trimming removed 7 bases from V and 0 bases from J, with 12 bases in between. The CDR3 coding sequence is TGTGCCAGCAAACCGGACAGATACCAAGAGACCCAGTACTTC. Translated: CASKPDRYQETQYF.